These T cell receptor beta chains were read from a single sample in a study of blood T cell repertoires in COVID-19. TCRdb keeps only in-frame clones here, not all; method: immunoSEQ multiplex PCR. The profile shows about 74,000 clones, around 90% of them singletons. Specimen: peripheral blood. The receptors shown here come from a woman between 45 and 65 years old in a cohort sampled during active COVID-19. Both conserved end residues are part of each CDR3. D genes are given only for firm matches. For some rows the clone size is stated as once, few or many, or as a class when expanded; others skip it.

j_gene | abundance | d_gene | v_gene | CDR3nt | CDR3aa
TRBJ2-5 | . | . | TRBV13 | TGTGCCAGCAGCGTCACCCGGGAGACCCAGTACTTC | CASSVTRETQYF
TRBJ1-2 | . | . | TRBV10-3 | TGTGCCATCAGGATTCAGGGGACCCTCGACTATGGCTACACCTTC | CAIRIQGTLDYGYTF
TRBJ2-7 | . | . | TRBV20-1 | TGCAGTGCTAGAGACCTCTACGAGCAGTACTTC | CSARDLYEQYF
TRBJ2-7 | . | TRBD2 | TRBV19 | TGTGCCAGTAGAAGGACTAGCGGGGAAACCTACGAGCAGTACTTC | CASRRTSGETYEQYF
TRBJ1-6 | . | TRBD1 | TRBV28 | TGTGCCAGCAGCTATTCCAGGGGGCTCTTAGGGTCACCCCTCCACTTT | CASSYSRGLLGSPLHF
TRBJ2-2 | . | TRBD2 | TRBV9 | TGTGCCAGCAGCGTAGTGGGGGCGGGAGGGCCCCCCGGGGAGCTGTTTTTT | CASSVVGAGGPPGELFF
TRBJ2-5 | . | . | TRBV19 | TGTGCCAGTAGTATATCTACAGGGATGAAGACCCAGTACTTC | CASSISTGMKTQYF
TRBJ2-7 | . | TRBD1 | TRBV5-1 | TGCGCCAGCAGCTCCGACAGGGGGCCCGCCTACGAGCAGTACTTC | CASSSDRGPAYEQYF
TRBJ2-1 | . | . | TRBV27 | TGTGCCAGCAGTTTAACGCAGGGAATTTGGAATGAGCAGTTCTTC | CASSLTQGIWNEQFF
TRBJ2-4 | once | TRBD2 | TRBV7-6 | TGTGCCAGCAGCATACAAGCGGGAGGGGGGAACATTCAGTACTTC | CASSIQAGGGNIQYF
TRBJ1-2 | . | TRBD1 | TRBV6-1 | TGTGCCAGCAGTGAATTCCTAGCAGGGGGTGATACGGGATCTGGCTACACCTTC | CASSEFLAGGDTGSGYTF
TRBJ2-7 | . | . | TRBV19 | TGTGCCAGTAGTACCCGGACTACGACGCGGCAGCAGTACTTC | CASSTRTTTRQQYF
TRBJ2-7 | . | TRBD1 | TRBV28 | TGTGCCAGCAGTATACCGGGACAGGGCCTTTTGTACGAGCAGTACTTC | CASSIPGQGLLYEQYF
TRBJ2-1 | . | TRBD2 | TRBV9 | TGTGCCAGCAGCGTAGCTGGGACTAGCGGACCTGGGGGCTACAATGAGCAGTTCTTC | CASSVAGTSGPGGYNEQFF
TRBJ1-4 | . | . | TRBV27 | TGTGCCAGCAGGATGGGGCTGCCTAATGAAAAACTGTTTTTT | CASRMGLPNEKLFF
TRBJ2-1 | . | TRBD1 | TRBV7-3 | TGTGCCAGCAGCTTAATGGGACAGGGGGGAGATGAGCAGTTCTTC | CASSLMGQGGDEQFF
TRBJ2-5 | . | TRBD2 | TRBV28 | TGTGCCAGCAGTTCCGGGGGGGGGACCCAAGAGACCCAGTACTTC | CASSSGGGTQETQYF
TRBJ1-1 | . | . | TRBV7-3 | TGTGCCAGCAGTCCGGGGGGGAACACTGAAGCTTTCTTT | CASSPGGNTEAFF
TRBJ2-2 | . | TRBD2 | TRBV5-5 | TGTGCCAGCAGCGGTGGACTAGCGGGATTAAACACCGGGGAGCTGTTTTTT | CASSGGLAGLNTGELFF
TRBJ1-2 | . | . | TRBV12-3/TRBV12-4 | TGTGCCAGCAGTTTAAGGGGTGCCTATGGCTACACCTTC | CASSLRGAYGYTF
TRBJ1-2 | . | TRBD1 | TRBV5-1 | TGCGCCAGCAGCTTCGGACAGGGAGCTCCCTCTTATGGCTACACCTTC | CASSFGQGAPSYGYTF
TRBJ1-2 | . | . | TRBV19 | TGTGCCAGTAGTATGGTGGCAGGTTCGAAGGATGGCTACACCTTC | CASSMVAGSKDGYTF
TRBJ2-7 | . | TRBD1 | TRBV5-8 | TGTGCCAGCAGAACCAGGGGGCCTCTCCTCAACGAGCAGTACTTC | CASRTRGPLLNEQYF
TRBJ2-3 | once | . | TRBV5-5 | TGTGCCAGCAGCTTGGGGGGCAGGATCACAGATACGCAGTATTTT | CASSLGGRITDTQYF
TRBJ2-7 | . | . | TRBV19 | TGTGCCAGTAGTATAGCTCCTATCTACGAGCAGTACTTC | CASSIAPIYEQYF
TRBJ1-2 | . | TRBD1 | TRBV28 | TGTGCCAGCAGCTTGGACAGGGGACGATCCGGCTACACCTTC | CASSLDRGRSGYTF
TRBJ2-3 | . | TRBD2 | TRBV24-1 | TGTGCCACCAGTGAAAGGACTAGCGGGAGGGCCACAGATACGCAGTATTTT | CATSERTSGRATDTQYF
TRBJ1-3 | . | . | TRBV5-5 | TGTGCCAGCAGCGCCTGGGGGGAGAGCTCTGGAAACACCATATATTTT | CASSAWGESSGNTIYF
TRBJ2-2 | . | TRBD1 | TRBV28 | TGTGCCAGCTTGGGACAGGGGGCTCCGGGACTAGTACGACCCGGGGAGCTGTTTTTT | CASLGQGAPGLVRPGELFF
TRBJ2-6 | . | TRBD1 | TRBV19 | TGTGCCAGTAGTTCTCACAGCGCCATCGGGACAGGTAACGTCCTGACTTTC | CASSSHSAIGTGNVLTF
TRBJ2-2 | . | TRBD2 | TRBV20-1 | TGCAGTGCTAGTTTAGCGGGAGAGGGCACCGGGGAGCTGTTTTTT | CSASLAGEGTGELFF
TRBJ2-2 | . | TRBD2 | TRBV30 | TGTGCCTGGAGTCGACTAGCCGGGAACACCGGGGAGCTGTTTTTT | CAWSRLAGNTGELFF
TRBJ1-5 | . | TRBD1 | TRBV2 | TGTGCCAGCAGTGGAACAGGGGGCAATCAGCCCCAGCATTTT | CASSGTGGNQPQHF
TRBJ2-7 | once | TRBD2 | TRBV4-1 | TGCGCCAGTTCACTTCAGACCGGGACTAGGCCTTTCTACGAGCAGTACTTC | CASSLQTGTRPFYEQYF
TRBJ2-3 | . | TRBD2 | TRBV7-9 | TGTGCCAGCAGCTCCGAACTAGCGGGAGGTGTTATGGGCACAGATACGCAGTATTTT | CASSSELAGGVMGTDTQYF
TRBJ2-3 | . | . | TRBV2 | TGTGCCAGCAGTCCTGGACTACAGACAGATACGCAGTATTTT | CASSPGLQTDTQYF
TRBJ2-5 | . | . | TRBV6-5 | TGTGCCAGCAGTTACCGGCGGGGGCGAGACGGGGAGACCCAGTACTTC | CASSYRRGRDGETQYF
TRBJ2-5 | . | . | TRBV5-6 | TGTGCCAGCAGCTTGGCCCCCAGCGGCCCTCGAAGGGAGACCCAGTACTTC | CASSLAPSGPRRETQYF
TRBJ2-1 | . | TRBD2 | TRBV5-5 | TGTGCCAGCAGCTTGGGGCTAGCGGGAGGGCCCATCTCCTACAATGAGCAGTTCTTC | CASSLGLAGGPISYNEQFF
TRBJ1-2 | . | . | TRBV7-2 | TGTGCCAGCAGCTTAGCGGGCCGCGGGGATGGCTACACCTTC | CASSLAGRGDGYTF